This T cell receptor beta chain was profiled in a study of glioma-infiltrating T cells after dendritic cell vaccination. The wider study: Autologous tumor lysate was loaded overnight onto monocyte-derived dendritic cells grown seven days with IL-4 and GM-CSF.

Time point noted: after dendritic cell vaccination, including at tumor progression/relapse. None of the glioblastoma patients had an isocitrate dehydrogenase mutation. Only in-frame clones appear in the TCRdb table, and some are missing; sequencing was by immunoSEQ multiplex PCR. The sample includes 90,000 to 110,000 clones, roughly 89% of them seen just once. Germline CDR1 reads SGHVS; CDR2 reads FQNEAQ. V lost 1 base to trimming and J lost 7 bases, with 11 bases between them. The CDR3 is 14 residues long. This clonotype originated in a human donor with glioblastoma. The material was blood, obtained after dendritic cell vaccination. The chain is built from TRBV7-8 and TRBJ1-5; D not resolved. The CDR3 is CASSLDGSVQPQHF. In DNA form, the CDR3 reads TGTGCCAGCAGCTTAGACGGGTCCGTACAGCCCCAGCATTTT.